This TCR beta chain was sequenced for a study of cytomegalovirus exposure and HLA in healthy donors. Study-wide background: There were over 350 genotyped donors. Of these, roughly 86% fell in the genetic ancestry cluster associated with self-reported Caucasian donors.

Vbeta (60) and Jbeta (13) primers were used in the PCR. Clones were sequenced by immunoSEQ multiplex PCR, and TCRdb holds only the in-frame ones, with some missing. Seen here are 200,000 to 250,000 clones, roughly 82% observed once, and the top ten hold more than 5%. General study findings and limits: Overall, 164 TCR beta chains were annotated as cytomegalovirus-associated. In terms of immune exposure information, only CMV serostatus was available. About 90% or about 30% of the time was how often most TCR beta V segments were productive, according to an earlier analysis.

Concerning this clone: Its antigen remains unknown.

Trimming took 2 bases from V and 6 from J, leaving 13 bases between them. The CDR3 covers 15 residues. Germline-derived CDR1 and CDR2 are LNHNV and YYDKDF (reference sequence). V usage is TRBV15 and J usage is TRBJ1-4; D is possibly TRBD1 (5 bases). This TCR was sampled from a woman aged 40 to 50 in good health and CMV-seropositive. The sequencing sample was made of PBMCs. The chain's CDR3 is CATSRRDSLYEKLFF. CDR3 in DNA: TGTGCCACCAGCAGACGGGACTCCCTTTATGAAAAACTGTTTTTT.